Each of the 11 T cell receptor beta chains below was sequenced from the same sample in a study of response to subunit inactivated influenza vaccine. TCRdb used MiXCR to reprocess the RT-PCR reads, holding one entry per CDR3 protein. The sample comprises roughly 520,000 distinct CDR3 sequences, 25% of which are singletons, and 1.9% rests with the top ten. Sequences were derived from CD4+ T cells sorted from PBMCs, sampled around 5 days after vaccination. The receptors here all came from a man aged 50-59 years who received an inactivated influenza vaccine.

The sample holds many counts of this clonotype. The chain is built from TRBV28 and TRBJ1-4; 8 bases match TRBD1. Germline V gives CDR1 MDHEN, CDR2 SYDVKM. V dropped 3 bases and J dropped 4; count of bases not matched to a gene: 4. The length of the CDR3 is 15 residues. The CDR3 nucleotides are TGTGCCAGCAGTTTGGCGACAGGGGTTAATGAAAAACTGTTTTTT. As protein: CASSLATGVNEKLFF.

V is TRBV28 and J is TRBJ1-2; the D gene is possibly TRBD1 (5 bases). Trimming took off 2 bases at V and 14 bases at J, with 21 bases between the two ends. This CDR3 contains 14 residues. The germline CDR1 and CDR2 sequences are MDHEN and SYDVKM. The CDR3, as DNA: TGTGCCAGCAGTTTACCCGCCGGAAGGGGCCGAAGGACCTTC. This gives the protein CASSLPAGRGRRTF.

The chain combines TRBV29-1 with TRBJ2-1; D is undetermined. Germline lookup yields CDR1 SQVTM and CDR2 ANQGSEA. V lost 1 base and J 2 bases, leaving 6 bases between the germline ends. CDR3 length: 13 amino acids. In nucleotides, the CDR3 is TGCAGCGTTGAAGCTGGGACCTACAATGAGCAGTTCTTC. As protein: CSVEAGTYNEQFF.

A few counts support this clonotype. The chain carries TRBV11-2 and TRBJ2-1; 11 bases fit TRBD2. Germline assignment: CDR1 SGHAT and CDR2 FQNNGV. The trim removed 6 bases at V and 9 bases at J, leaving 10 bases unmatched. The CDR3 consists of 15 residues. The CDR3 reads CASRRLSGRAPEQFF. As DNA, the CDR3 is TGTGCCAGCAGACGACTTAGCGGGAGGGCTCCTGAGCAGTTCTTC.

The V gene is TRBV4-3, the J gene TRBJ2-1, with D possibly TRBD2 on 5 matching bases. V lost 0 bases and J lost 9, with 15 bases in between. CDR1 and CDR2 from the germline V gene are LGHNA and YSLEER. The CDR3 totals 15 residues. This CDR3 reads CASSQDPWEWAEQFF. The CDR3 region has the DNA TGCGCCAGCAGCCAAGATCCGTGGGAGTGGGCTGAGCAGTTCTTC.

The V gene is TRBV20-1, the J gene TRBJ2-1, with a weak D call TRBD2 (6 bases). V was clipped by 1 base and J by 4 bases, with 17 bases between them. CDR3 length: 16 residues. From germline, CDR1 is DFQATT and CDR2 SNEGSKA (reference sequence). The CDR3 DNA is TGCAGTGCTAGAGCGGACGGGGACTTCTCATACAATGAGCAGTTCTTC. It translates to CSARADGDFSYNEQFF.

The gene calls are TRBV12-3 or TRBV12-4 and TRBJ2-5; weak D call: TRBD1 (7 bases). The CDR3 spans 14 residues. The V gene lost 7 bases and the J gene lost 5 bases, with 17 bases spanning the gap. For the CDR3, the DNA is TGTGCCAGCATGGAGGGGGCGCGACGTGAGACCCAGTACTTC. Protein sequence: CASMEGARRETQYF.

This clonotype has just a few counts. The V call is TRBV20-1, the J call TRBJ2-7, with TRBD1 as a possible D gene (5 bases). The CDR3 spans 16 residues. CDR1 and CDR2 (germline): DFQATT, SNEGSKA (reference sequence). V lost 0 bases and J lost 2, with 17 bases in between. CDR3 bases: TGCAGTGCTAGAGATCGAAGGGGATCATCACCCTACGAGCAGTACTTC. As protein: CSARDRRGSSPYEQYF.

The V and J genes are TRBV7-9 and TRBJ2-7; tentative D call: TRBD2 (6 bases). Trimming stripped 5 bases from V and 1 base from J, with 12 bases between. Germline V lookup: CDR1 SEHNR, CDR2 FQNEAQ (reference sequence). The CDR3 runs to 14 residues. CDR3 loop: CASSHLGGSYEQYF. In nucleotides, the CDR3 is TGTGCCAGCAGCCACCTCGGGGGATCCTACGAGCAGTACTTC.

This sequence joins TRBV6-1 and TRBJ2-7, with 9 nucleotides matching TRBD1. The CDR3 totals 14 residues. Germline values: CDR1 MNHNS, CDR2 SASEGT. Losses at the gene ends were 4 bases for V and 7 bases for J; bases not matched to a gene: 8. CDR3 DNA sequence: TGTGCCAGCAGTGTGACAGGGGGATTGGGGGAGCAGTACTTC. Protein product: CASSVTGGLGEQYF.

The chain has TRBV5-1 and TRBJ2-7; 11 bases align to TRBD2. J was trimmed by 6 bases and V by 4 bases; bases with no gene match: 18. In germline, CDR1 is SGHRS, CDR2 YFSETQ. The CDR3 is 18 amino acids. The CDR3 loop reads CASSPRGGLAGPPSEQYF. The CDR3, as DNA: TGCGCCAGCAGCCCGAGAGGAGGACTAGCGGGCCCCCCCTCCGAGCAGTACTTC.